This TCR beta chain comes out of a study of cytomegalovirus exposure and HLA in healthy donors. CDR3 length: 14 amino acids. V gave up 3 bases and J gave up 6 bases; unmatched junction bases: 4. Germline loops: CDR1 MDHEN, CDR2 SYDVKM. Findings and limits, study-wide: Specific recognition of CMV antigens was confirmed in vitro for three chains (all CMV-associated).

This clone showed up just once. Its specificity is not known. Using immunoSEQ multiplex PCR, the repertoire was profiled, and TCRdb retains in-frame clones only, with some absent. Of 59,000 or so clones in the sample, roughly 89% were seen once. V gene TRBV28 combines with J gene TRBJ2-2, with TRBD2 identical over 7 bases. This sequence originates from a woman in her late teens or twenties in good health and CMV-seronegative. Sample: PBMCs. The CDR3 sequence is CASSFGGLAGELFF. In DNA, the CDR3 is TGTGCCAGCAGTTTCGGGGGGTTGGCCGGGGAGCTGTTTTTT.